The 28 T cell receptor beta chains reported below all come from one sample, sequenced in a study of blood T cell repertoires in COVID-19. TCRdb keeps only in-frame clones here, not all; method: immunoSEQ multiplex PCR. The repertoire has under 300,000 clones, approximately 85% of them found once; the top ten carry 13%. Material for sequencing was peripheral blood. The receptors originated from a human donor in a cohort sampled during active COVID-19.

This rearrangement joins TRBV29-1 to TRBJ1-2; 8 bases are shared with TRBD1. This CDR3 has 12 amino acids. The V gene's germline CDR1 is SQVTM and CDR2 ANQGSEA. V shed 4 bases, J shed 5 bases, and the junction held 3 bases outside the gene matches. DNA of the CDR3: TGCAGCGTTGGGCAGGGGGCTTATGGCTACACCTTC. Amino acid sequence: CSVGQGAYGYTF.

This clone was detected only once. The chain links TRBV4-1 to TRBJ2-4; 9 nucleotides match TRBD2. The CDR3 runs to 20 residues. The germline V gene encodes CDR1 MGHRA and CDR2 YSYEKL. V lost 0 bases, J lost 2 bases, and 14 bases stayed unmatched. In DNA form, the CDR3 reads TGCGCCAGCAGCCAAGAATTCGGCGGGAGGGCCGTGTTGCCCAAAAACATTCAGTACTTC. It specifies CASSQEFGGRAVLPKNIQYF.

The rearrangement uses TRBV14 and TRBJ2-2, with 7 bases identical to TRBD1. CDR1 is SGHDN, CDR2 FVKESK, per germline. The CDR3 spans 14 residues. The V segment lost 4 bases and the J segment 6 bases; nucleotides outside the gene matches: 5. CDR3 sequence reads: CASSLNRGSGELFF. In DNA, the CDR3 is TGTGCCAGCAGCCTAAACAGGGGATCCGGGGAGCTGTTTTTT.

The rearrangement joins TRBV5-1 to TRBJ2-1, with TRBD2 matching 11 bases. The V gene end was trimmed by 0 bases and the J gene end by 9 bases; junction bases not matched to a gene: 5. The CDR3 loop spans 15 amino acids. CDR1 is SGHRS, CDR2 YFSETQ, per germline. CDR3 amino acids: CASSLGVAGGPEQFF. The CDR3 DNA reads as TGCGCCAGCAGCTTGGGAGTAGCGGGAGGGCCTGAGCAGTTCTTC.

V usage is TRBV5-8 and J usage is TRBJ1-1; D not resolved. V was clipped by 6 bases and J by 5 bases, with 20 bases between them. CDR1 and CDR2 from the germline V gene are SGHTS and YDEGEE. CDR3 length: 15 residues. DNA of the CDR3: TGTGCCAGCAACAGTCGAGGGATTGTTTCTACTGAAGCTTTCTTT. This codes for CASNSRGIVSTEAFF.

This clone has just one count. The gene calls are TRBV20-1 and TRBJ1-6, with 7 bases identical to TRBD1. The length of the CDR3 is 13 residues. With V trimmed by 3 bases and J by 5 bases, 1 base remained unmatched. Germline lookup yields CDR1 DFQATT and CDR2 SNEGSKA (reference sequence). For the CDR3, the DNA is TGCAGTGCTAGTGGGACAGATAATTCACCCCTCCACTTT. Translating it yields CSASGTDNSPLHF.

The chain recombines TRBV30 with TRBJ2-7; 12 bases are shared with TRBD2. CDR1 GTSNPN and CDR2 SVGIG come from the germline V gene (reference sequence). Trimming at V came to 0 bases and at J to 3 bases, leaving 0 bases not matched to a gene. The CDR3 covers 14 residues. The DNA for the CDR3 is TGTGCCTGGAGTGTGGGACTAGCGGGCTACGAGCAGTACTTC. This encodes CAWSVGLAGYEQYF. The entire variable domain, with the rest obtained from reference TRBV30 and TRBJ2-7, is as follows: SQTIHQWPATLVQPVGSPLSLECTVEGTSNPNLYWYRQAAGRGLQLLFYSVGIGQISSEVPQNLSASRPQDRQFILSSKKLLLSDSGFYLCAWSVGLAGYEQYFGPGTRLTVT.

The V call is TRBV5-5, the J call TRBJ2-3; 9 bases fit TRBD2. V lost 1 base to trimming and J lost 1 base; unmatched junction nucleotides: 10. Germline values: CDR1 SGHKS, CDR2 YYEKEE (reference sequence). This CDR3 is built from 18 residues. CDR3 in amino acids: CASSLSGGRARGTDTQYF. CDR3 coding DNA: TGTGCCAGCAGCTTGTCTGGCGGGAGGGCGAGGGGCACAGATACGCAGTATTTT.

The V gene is TRBV19, the J gene TRBJ1-2, with 7 bases that match TRBD1. Trimming took 7 bases from V and 8 from J; bases not matched to a gene: 4. The CDR3 spans 11 residues. CDR1 and CDR2 (germline): LNHDA, SQIVND (reference sequence). The CDR3 sequence: CASNNRGGYTF. Written as DNA, the CDR3 is TGTGCCAGTAATAACAGGGGAGGCTACACCTTC.

The chain couples TRBV3-1 (or the pseudogene TRBV3-2) to TRBJ1-1; D perhaps matches TRBD1 (6 bases). The CDR3 runs to 13 residues. Germline lookup yields CDR1 LGHDT and CDR2 YNNKEL (reference sequence). Trimming stripped 3 bases from V and 5 bases from J, with 10 bases between. In DNA, the CDR3 is TGTGCCAGCAGCCACGGGACATCAACTGAAGCTTTCTTT. Protein: CASSHGTSTEAFF.

This chain uses TRBV19 with TRBJ2-2; TRBD1 matches at 10 bases. CDR3 size: 14 residues. The germline V gene has CDR1 LNHDA and CDR2 SQIVND (reference sequence). Germline trimming cut 6 bases from V and 6 bases from J; bases unmatched to any gene: 4. In DNA form, the CDR3 reads TGTGCCAGTAGCGGGACAGGGGTCTCCGGGGAGCTGTTTTTT. Amino acid sequence: CASSGTGVSGELFF.

V and J are TRBV10-3 and TRBJ2-1; D remains ambiguous. V lost 10 bases and J lost 3, with 13 bases in between. This CDR3 is built from 13 residues. Germline loops: CDR1 ENHRY, CDR2 SYGVKD. The CDR3 protein is CATQLRSYNEQFF. The DNA of the CDR3 is TGTGCCACCCAACTAAGGAGCTACAATGAGCAGTTCTTC.

This clone showed up just a few times. The V call is TRBV7-9, the J call TRBJ2-7, with 7 bases that match TRBD1. CDR1 SEHNR and CDR2 FQNEAQ come from the germline V gene (reference sequence). CDR3 length: 16 amino acids. J lost 0 bases, V lost 4 bases, and 9 bases had no gene match. The CDR3 DNA follows: TGTGCCAGCAGCTCGTTGGACAGGAGCCGCTCCTACGAGCAGTACTTC. Translated: CASSSLDRSRSYEQYF.

The chain employs TRBV25-1 and TRBJ2-5; D possibly corresponds to TRBD2 (7 bases). Trimming left V 1 base short and J 7 bases short, with 19 bases between. CDR3 size: 16 residues. Germline CDR1 is MGHDK and CDR2 is SYGVNS. The CDR3 region is CASSELRTGGAGTQYF. The CDR3 nucleotides are TGTGCCAGCAGTGAATTGAGGACGGGGGGCGCGGGGACCCAGTACTTC.

The CDR3, as DNA: TGTGCCAGCAGCCAAGATGCGAGGACAGGGCGGACAGATACGCAGTATTTT. This translates into CASSQDARTGRTDTQYF. J is TRBJ2-3 and V is TRBV4-2; 8 positions match TRBD1. This CDR3 is 17 amino acids long. Germline V gene data show CDR1 as LGHNA and CDR2 as YNFKEQ. V gave up 0 bases and J gave up 3 bases; unmatched junction bases: 8.

The chain carries TRBV7-2 and TRBJ2-7; tentative D call: TRBD1 (6 bases). V shed 2 bases and J shed 2 bases, with 16 bases lying between them. CDR1 and CDR2 (germline): SGHTA, FQGNSA. The CDR3 is 16 amino acids. DNA for the CDR3: TGTGCCAGCAGCTTAAGTTTTGACAGGTTACCCTACGAGCAGTACTTC. Protein sequence: CASSLSFDRLPYEQYF.

This clone was counted between two and nine times. This chain joins TRBV6-1 and TRBJ1-6, with D hard to call. Germline V gene sequence: CDR1 MNHNS, CDR2 SASEGT. The CDR3 is made up of 15 amino acids. V lost 3 bases and J 0 bases, leaving 6 bases between the germline ends. The CDR3 sequence: CASSELSSYNSPLHF. CDR3 coding DNA: TGTGCCAGCAGTGAGTTGAGCTCCTATAATTCACCCCTCCACTTT.

The chain joins TRBV7-9 to TRBJ1-2; D might be TRBD1 (6 bases). CDR1 SEHNR and CDR2 FQNEAQ come from the germline V gene (reference sequence). V dropped 6 bases and J dropped 7 bases, with 12 bases sitting between them. The length of the CDR3 is 12 residues. CDR3: CASSKQGSGYTF. CDR3 in DNA: TGTGCCAGCAGTAAACAGGGAAGTGGCTACACCTTC.

The J gene is TRBJ2-1, the V gene TRBV7-2; D is perhaps TRBD2 (5 bases). Germline assignment: CDR1 SGHTA and CDR2 FQGNSA. Trimming took 6 bases from V and 1 from J, leaving 13 bases between them. The CDR3 consists of 15 residues. The CDR3 region has the DNA TGTGCCAGCAGTCAAGAGGGCCAATCCTACAATGAGCAGTTCTTC. Encoded protein: CASSQEGQSYNEQFF.

The chain links TRBV5-1 to TRBJ2-4, with TRBD2 matching over 10 bases. Trimming at V came to 4 bases and at J to 8 bases, leaving 6 bases not matched to a gene. This CDR3 region has 14 residues. CDR1 and CDR2 (germline): SGHRS, YFSETQ. The CDR3 protein is CASSPSGSGDIQYF. For the CDR3, the DNA is TGCGCCAGCAGCCCTAGCGGGAGCGGTGACATTCAGTACTTC.

V and J are TRBV7-2 and TRBJ2-7, with 7 bases matching TRBD1. The CDR3 is 14 residues long. V was pared by 1 base and J by 6 bases, with 6 bases of the junction left unmatched. CDR1 is SGHTA and CDR2 is FQGNSA in the germline V gene. CDR3 in amino acids: CASSLGQGVSEQYF. The CDR3 region has the DNA TGTGCCAGCAGCTTAGGCCAGGGGGTGTCCGAGCAGTACTTC.

The rearrangement uses TRBV5-5 and TRBJ2-2; TRBD1 aligns across 7 bases. Germline CDR1 and CDR2: SGHKS and YYEKEE (reference sequence). The trim removed 4 bases at V and 0 bases at J, leaving 6 bases unmatched. The CDR3 is 16 amino acids. The CDR3 is CASSGRGQTNTGELFF. CDR3 bases: TGTGCCAGCAGCGGTCGGGGACAGACGAACACCGGGGAGCTGTTTTTT.

The V call is TRBV7-9, the J call TRBJ2-7; a weak D match, TRBD1 (6 bases). Trimming took 2 bases from V and 0 from J, leaving 17 bases between them. CDR1 and CDR2 from the germline V gene are SEHNR and FQNEAQ (reference sequence). The CDR3 has 17 amino acids. This CDR3 reads CASSLPSRQAFSYEQYF. CDR3 nucleotide sequence: TGTGCCAGCAGCTTACCCTCCCGACAGGCCTTCTCCTACGAGCAGTACTTC.

In regard to this clone: This same CDR3 is encoded by further DNA sequences in the sample. The chain employs TRBV6-1 and TRBJ1-2; D gene ambiguous. The germline V and J ends were trimmed by 2 bases and 4 bases, with 8 bases remaining between them. Germline loops: CDR1 MNHNS, CDR2 SASEGT. This CDR3 is built from 13 residues. The CDR3 DNA reads TGTGCCAGCAGTGAACAGGTTACCTATGGCTACACCTTC. It specifies CASSEQVTYGYTF.

The rearrangement links TRBV7-9 to TRBJ1-2; D is ambiguous. V shed 1 base and J shed 1 base, with 4 bases lying between them. In germline, CDR1 is SEHNR, CDR2 FQNEAQ (reference sequence). The CDR3 has 13 residues. The CDR3: CASSLGHNYGYTF. Written as DNA, the CDR3 is TGTGCCAGCAGCTTAGGACATAACTATGGCTACACCTTC.

The rearrangement uses TRBV19 and TRBJ1-3; D is uncertain. The CDR3 extends over 11 amino acids. Trimming took 4 bases from V and 8 from J, leaving 6 bases between them. Germline CDR1 LNHDA, CDR2 SQIVND (reference sequence). The CDR3 nucleotides are TGTGCCAGTAGTAGAGGCGACACCATATATTTT. This translates into CASSRGDTIYF.

This sequence joins TRBV28 and TRBJ2-1, with 10 nucleotides matching TRBD1. The germline V gene encodes CDR1 MDHEN and CDR2 SYDVKM. CDR3 size: 14 residues. V lost 4 bases, J lost 5 bases, and 2 bases stayed unmatched. CDR3 nucleotide sequence: TGTGCCAGCAGTTCCGGGACAGGGGACAATGAGCAGTTCTTC. This sequence encodes CASSSGTGDNEQFF.

As for this clone: This same CDR3 is encoded by further DNA sequences in the sample. The chain carries TRBV27 and TRBJ1-5; TRBD1 might be the D (6 bases). Trimming took off 2 bases at V and 1 base at J, with 6 bases between the two ends. This CDR3 has 14 residues. CDR1 MNHEY and CDR2 SMNVEV come from the germline V gene (reference sequence). CDR3 sequence: CASSLQGSNQPQHF. In nucleotides, the CDR3 is TGTGCCAGCAGTTTACAGGGGAGCAATCAGCCCCAGCATTTT.